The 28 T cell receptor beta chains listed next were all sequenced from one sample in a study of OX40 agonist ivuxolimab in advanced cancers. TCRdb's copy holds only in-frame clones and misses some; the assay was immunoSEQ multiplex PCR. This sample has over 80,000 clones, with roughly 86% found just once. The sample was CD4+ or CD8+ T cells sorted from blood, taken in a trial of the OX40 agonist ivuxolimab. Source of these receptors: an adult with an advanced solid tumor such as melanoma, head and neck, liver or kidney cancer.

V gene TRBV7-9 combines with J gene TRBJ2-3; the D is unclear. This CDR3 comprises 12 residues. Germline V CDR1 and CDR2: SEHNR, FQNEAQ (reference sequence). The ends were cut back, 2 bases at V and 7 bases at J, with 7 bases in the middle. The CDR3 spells CASSLIPYTQYF. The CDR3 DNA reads TGTGCCAGCAGCTTAATCCCGTATACGCAGTATTTT.

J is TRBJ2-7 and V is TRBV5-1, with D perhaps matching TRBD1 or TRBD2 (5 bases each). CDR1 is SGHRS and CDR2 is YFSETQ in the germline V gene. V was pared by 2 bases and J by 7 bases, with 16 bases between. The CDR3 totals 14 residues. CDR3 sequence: CASSLRDGSREQYF. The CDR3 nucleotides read TGCGCCAGCAGCTTAAGGGACGGTTCGAGGGAGCAGTACTTC.

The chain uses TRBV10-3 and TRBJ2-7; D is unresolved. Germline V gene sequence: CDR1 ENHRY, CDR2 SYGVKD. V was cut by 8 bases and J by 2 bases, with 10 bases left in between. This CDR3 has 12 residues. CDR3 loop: CAIQGNTYEQYF. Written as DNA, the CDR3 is TGTGCCATCCAAGGGAACACCTACGAGCAGTACTTC.

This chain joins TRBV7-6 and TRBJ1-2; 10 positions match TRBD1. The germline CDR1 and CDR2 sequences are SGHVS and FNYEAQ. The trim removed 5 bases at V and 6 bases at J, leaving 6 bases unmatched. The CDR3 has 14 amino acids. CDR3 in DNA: TGTGCCAGCAGCCGGGACAGGGGTTTGGATGGCTACACCTTC. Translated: CASSRDRGLDGYTF. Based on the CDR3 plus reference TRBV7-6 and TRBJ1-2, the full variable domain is GAGVSQSPRYKVTKRGQDVALRCDPISGHVSLYWYRQALGQGPEFLTYFNYEAQQDKSGLPNDRFSAERPEGSISTLTIQRTEQRDSAMYRCASSRDRGLDGYTFGSGTRLTVV.

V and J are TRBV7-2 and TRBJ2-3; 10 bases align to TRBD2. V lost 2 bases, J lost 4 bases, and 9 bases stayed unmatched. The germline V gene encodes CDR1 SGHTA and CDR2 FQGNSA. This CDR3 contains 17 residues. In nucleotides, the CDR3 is TGTGCCAGCAGCTTAATTGGAACTAGCGGGATGGCAGATACGCAGTATTTT. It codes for CASSLIGTSGMADTQYF.

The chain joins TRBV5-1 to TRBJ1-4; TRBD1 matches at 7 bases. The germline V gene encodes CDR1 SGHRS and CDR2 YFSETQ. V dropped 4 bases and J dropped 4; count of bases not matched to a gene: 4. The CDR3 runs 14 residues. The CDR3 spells CASSPGQINEKLFF. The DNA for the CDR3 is TGCGCCAGCAGCCCGGGACAGATTAATGAAAAACTGTTTTTT.

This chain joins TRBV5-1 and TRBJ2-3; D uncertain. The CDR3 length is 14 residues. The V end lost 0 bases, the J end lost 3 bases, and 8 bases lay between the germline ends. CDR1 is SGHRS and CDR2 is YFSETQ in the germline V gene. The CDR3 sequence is CASSLEGQTDTQYF. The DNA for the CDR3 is TGCGCCAGCAGCTTGGAAGGGCAGACAGATACGCAGTATTTT.

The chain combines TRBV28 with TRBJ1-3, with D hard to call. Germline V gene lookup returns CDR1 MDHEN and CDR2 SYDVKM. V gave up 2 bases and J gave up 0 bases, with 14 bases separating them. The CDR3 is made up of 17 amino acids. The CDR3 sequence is CASSLNTPIHSGNTIYF. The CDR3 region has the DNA TGTGCCAGCAGTTTAAACACACCCATCCACTCTGGAAACACCATATATTTT. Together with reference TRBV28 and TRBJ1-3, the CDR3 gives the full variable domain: DVKVTQSSRYLVKRTGEKVFLECVQDMDHENMFWYRQDPGLGLRLIYFSYDVKMKEKGDIPEGYSVSREKKERFSLILESASTNQTSMYLCASSLNTPIHSGNTIYFGEGSWLTVV.

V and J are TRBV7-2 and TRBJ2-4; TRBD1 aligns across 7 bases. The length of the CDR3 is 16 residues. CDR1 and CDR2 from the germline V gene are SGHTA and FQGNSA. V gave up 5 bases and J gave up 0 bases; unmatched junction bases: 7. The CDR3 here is CASSVPGTVAKNIQYF. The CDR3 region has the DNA TGTGCCAGCAGCGTTCCCGGGACAGTAGCCAAAAACATTCAGTACTTC.

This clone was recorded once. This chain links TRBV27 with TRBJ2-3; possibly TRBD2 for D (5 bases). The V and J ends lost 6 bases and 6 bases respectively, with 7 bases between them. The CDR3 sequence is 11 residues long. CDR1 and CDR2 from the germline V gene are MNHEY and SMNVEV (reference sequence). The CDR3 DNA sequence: TGTGCCAGCAGGTCGGGGGATACGCAGTATTTT. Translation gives CASRSGDTQYF.

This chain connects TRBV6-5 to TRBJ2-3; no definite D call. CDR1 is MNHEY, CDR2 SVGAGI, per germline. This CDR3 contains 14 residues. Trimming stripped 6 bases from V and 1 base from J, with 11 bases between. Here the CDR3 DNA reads TGTGCCAGCAGGCCCCCGTTGGGCACAGATACGCAGTATTTT. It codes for CASRPPLGTDTQYF.

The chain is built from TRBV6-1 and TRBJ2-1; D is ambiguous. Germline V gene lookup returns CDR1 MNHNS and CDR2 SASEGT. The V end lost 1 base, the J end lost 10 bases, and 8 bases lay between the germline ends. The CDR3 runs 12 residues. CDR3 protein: CASSEGWYEQFF. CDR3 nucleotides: TGTGCCAGCAGTGAAGGGTGGTACGAGCAGTTCTTC.

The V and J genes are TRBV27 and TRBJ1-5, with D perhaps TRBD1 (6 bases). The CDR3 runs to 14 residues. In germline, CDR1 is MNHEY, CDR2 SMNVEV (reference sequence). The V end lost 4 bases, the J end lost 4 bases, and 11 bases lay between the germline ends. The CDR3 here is CASSYLGGNQPQHF. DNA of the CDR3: TGTGCCAGCAGTTACTTAGGGGGAAATCAGCCCCAGCATTTT.

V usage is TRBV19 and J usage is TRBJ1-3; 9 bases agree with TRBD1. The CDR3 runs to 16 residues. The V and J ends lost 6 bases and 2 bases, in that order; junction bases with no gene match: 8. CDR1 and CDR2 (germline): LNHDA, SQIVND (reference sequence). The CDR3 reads CASSRPGTGTGNTIYF. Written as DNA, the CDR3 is TGTGCCAGTAGCCGTCCCGGGACAGGGACTGGAAACACCATATATTTT. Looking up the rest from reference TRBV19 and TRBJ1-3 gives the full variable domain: DGGITQSPKYLFRKEGQNVTLSCEQNLNHDAMYWYRQDPGQGLRLIYYSQIVNDFQKGDIAEGYSVSREKKESFPLTVTSAQKNPTAFYLCASSRPGTGTGNTIYFGEGSWLTVV.

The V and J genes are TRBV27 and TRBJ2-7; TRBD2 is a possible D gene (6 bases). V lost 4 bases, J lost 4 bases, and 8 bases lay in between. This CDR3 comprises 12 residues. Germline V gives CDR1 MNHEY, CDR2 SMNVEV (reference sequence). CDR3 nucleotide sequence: TGTGCCAGCAGTTCGGGGGTTTACGAGCAGTACTTC. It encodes CASSSGVYEQYF.

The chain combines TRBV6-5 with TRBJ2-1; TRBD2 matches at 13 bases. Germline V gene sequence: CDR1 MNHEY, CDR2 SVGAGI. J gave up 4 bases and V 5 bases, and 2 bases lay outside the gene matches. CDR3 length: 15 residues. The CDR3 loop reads CASSPTSGRYNEQFF. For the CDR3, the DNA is TGTGCCAGCAGTCCGACTAGCGGGAGGTACAATGAGCAGTTCTTC.

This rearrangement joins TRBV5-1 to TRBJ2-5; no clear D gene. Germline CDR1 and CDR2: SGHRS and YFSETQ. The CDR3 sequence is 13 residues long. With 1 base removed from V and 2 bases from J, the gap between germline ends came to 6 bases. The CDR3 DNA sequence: TGCGCCAGCAGCTTGCAACAGCAAGAGACCCAGTACTTC. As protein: CASSLQQQETQYF.

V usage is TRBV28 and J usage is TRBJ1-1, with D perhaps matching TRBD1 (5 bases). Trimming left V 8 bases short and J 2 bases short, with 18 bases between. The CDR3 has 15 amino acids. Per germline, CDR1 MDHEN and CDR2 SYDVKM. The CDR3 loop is CASAPPTGLNTEAFF. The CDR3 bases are TGTGCCAGCGCACCCCCTACAGGACTAAACACTGAAGCTTTCTTT.

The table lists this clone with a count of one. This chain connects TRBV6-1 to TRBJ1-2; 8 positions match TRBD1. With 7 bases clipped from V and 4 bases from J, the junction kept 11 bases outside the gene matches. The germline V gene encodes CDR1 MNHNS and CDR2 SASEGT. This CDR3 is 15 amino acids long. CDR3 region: CASNSRGLSFYGYTF. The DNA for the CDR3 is TGTGCCAGCAATTCCAGGGGGCTTTCGTTCTATGGCTACACCTTC.

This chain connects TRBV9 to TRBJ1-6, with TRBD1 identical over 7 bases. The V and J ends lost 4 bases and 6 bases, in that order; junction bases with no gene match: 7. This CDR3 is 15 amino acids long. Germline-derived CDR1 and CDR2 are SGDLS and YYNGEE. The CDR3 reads CASSPTGTVNSPLHF. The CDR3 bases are TGTGCCAGCAGCCCGACCGGGACAGTTAATTCACCCCTCCACTTT.

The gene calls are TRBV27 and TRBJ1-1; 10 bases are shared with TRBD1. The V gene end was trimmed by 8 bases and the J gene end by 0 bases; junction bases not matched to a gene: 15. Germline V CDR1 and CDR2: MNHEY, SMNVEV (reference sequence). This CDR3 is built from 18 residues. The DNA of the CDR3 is TGTGCCAGCCGACGATCCTCCGGGACAGGGGACTTGAACACTGAAGCTTTCTTT. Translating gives CASRRSSGTGDLNTEAFF.

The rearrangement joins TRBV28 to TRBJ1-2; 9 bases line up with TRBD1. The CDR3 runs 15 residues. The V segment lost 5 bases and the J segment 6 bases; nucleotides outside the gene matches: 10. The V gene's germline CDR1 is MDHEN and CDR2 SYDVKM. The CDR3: CASSLEDRGRNGYTF. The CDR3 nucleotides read TGTGCCAGCAGTCTAGAAGACAGGGGGAGGAATGGCTACACCTTC.

This chain's CDR3 is CASSQGWGWTEAFF. CDR3 in DNA: TGTGCCAGCAGTCAAGGGTGGGGTTGGACTGAAGCTTTCTTT. The V gene is TRBV2, the J gene TRBJ1-1; D unclear. Germline CDR1 is SNHLY and CDR2 is FYNNEI. V lost 5 bases, J lost 5 bases, and 15 bases lay in between. The CDR3 is 14 residues long.

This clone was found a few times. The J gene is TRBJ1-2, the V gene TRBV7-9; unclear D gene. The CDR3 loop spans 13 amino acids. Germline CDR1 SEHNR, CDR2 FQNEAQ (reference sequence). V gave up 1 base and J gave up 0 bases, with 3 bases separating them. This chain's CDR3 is CASSLDTNYGYTF. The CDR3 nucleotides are TGTGCCAGCAGCTTAGACACTAACTATGGCTACACCTTC.

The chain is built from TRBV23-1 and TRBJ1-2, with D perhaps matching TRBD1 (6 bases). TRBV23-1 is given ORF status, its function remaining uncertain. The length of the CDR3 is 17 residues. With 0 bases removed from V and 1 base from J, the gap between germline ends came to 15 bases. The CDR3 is CASSQSVGQKINYGYTF. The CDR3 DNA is TGCGCCAGCAGTCAATCTGTCGGACAGAAAATTAACTATGGCTACACCTTC.

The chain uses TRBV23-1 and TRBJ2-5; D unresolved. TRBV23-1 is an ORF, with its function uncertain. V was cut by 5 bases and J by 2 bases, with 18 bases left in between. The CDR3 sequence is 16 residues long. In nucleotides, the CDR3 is TGCGCCAGCAGTTTCAGAGGAGTGATGAAACAAGAGACCCAGTACTTC. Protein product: CASSFRGVMKQETQYF.

Here the CDR3 reads CASSLRPGGIYEQYF. As DNA, the CDR3 is TGTGCCAGCAGTTTAAGGCCAGGGGGTATCTACGAGCAGTACTTC. This chain links TRBV27 with TRBJ2-7; 7 nucleotides agree with TRBD1. CDR1 and CDR2 from the germline V gene are MNHEY and SMNVEV (reference sequence). V dropped 2 bases and J dropped 3; count of bases not matched to a gene: 7. The CDR3 runs to 15 residues.

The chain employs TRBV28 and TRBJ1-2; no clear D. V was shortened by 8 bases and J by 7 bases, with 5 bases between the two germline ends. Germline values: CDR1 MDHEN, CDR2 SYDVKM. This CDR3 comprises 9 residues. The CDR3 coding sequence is TGTGCCAGCCCCTGTGGCTACACCTTC. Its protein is CASPCGYTF.